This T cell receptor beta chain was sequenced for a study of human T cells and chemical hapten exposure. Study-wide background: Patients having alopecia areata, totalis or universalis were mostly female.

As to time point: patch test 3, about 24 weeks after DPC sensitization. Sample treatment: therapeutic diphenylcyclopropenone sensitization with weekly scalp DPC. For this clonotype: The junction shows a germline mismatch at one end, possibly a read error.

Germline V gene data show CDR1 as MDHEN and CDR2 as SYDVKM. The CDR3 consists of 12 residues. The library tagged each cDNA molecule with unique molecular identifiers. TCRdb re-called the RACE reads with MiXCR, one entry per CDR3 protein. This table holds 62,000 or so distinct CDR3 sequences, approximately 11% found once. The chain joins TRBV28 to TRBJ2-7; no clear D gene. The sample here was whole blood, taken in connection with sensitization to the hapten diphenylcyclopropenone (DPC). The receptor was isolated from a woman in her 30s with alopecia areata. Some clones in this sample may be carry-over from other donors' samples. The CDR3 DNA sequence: TGTGCCAGCAGTTCCAGTTTGCGAAGGCCCATCTTC. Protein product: CASSSSLRRPIF. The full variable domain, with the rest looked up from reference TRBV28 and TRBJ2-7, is DVKVTQSSRYLVKRTGEKVFLECVQDMDHENMFWYRQDPGLGLRLIYFSYDVKMKEKGDIPEGYSVSREKKERFSLILESASTNQTSMYLCASSSSLRRPIFGPGTRLTVT.